The clone carrying this TCR beta chain has only a few counts. This specimen comes from a study of early T cells in non-severe SARS-CoV-2 infection. As part of library construction, unique molecular identifiers were attached to individual cDNA molecules. TCRdb independently ran MiXCR on the 5' RACE reads; one entry per CDR3 protein. The table lists some 71,000 distinct CDR3 sequences, around 10% of them singletons. The CDR3 is 14 residues long. Looked up from germline, CDR1 is LNHNV and CDR2 is YYDKDF (reference sequence). V trimming: 8 bases; J trimming: 2 bases; junction bases outside the gene matches: 2.

This sample comprised whole blood, obtained at baseline. The rearrangement links TRBV15 to TRBJ2-3, with 12 bases matching TRBD2. The TCR originated in an adult who was a healthcare worker with PCR-confirmed SARS-CoV-2 infection or an uninfected control (not recorded which). The CDR3 DNA is TGTGCCACCCCTAGCGGGGGGGACACAGATACGCAGTATTTT. Protein product: CATPSGGDTDTQYF.